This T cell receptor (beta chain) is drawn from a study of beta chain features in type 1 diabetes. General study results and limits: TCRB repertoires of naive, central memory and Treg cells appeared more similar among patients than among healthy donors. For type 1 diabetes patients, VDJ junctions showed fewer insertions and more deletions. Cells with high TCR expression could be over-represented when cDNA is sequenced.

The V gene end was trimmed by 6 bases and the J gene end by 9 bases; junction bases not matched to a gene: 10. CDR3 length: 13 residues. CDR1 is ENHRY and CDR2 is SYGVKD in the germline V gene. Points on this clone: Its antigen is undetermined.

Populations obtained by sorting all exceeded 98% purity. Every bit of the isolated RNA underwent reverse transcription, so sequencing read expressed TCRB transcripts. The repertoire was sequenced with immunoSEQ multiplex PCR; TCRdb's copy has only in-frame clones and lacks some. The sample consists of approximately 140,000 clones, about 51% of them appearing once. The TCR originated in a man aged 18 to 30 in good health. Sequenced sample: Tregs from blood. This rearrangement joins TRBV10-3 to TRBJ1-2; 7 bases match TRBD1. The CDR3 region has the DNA TGTGCCATCAGGAACAGGGGATCCGATCGCTACACCTTC. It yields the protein CAIRNRGSDRYTF.